This entry describes one T cell receptor (beta chain). The junction departs from germline at one end; a sequencing error may be responsible. The sample belongs to a study of CD8 T cells in Susac syndrome. RNA, at about 0.45 to 1 ug, was reverse transcribed with random hexamers. The TCR beta CDR3 was amplified by immunoSEQ multiplex PCR across 54 Vbeta, 13 Jbeta. A single record per CDR3 protein comes from TCRdb applying MiXCR to the immunoSEQ multiplex PCR reads. Of about 60,000 distinct CDR3 sequences in the sample, about 92% were seen once. Germline loops: CDR1 SEHNR, CDR2 FQNEAQ (reference sequence). The CDR3 extends over 19 amino acids. The control participants were healthy donors, and these controls were matched with respect to both age and sex. CD8+ and CD4+ T cells were negatively isolated; TEMRA cells were FACS-enriched.

The clonotype comes from a human donor in good health. This rearrangement joins TRBV7-9 to TRBJ2-6, with 7 positions matching TRBD2. Material for sequencing was CD8+ T cells from PBMCs. The CDR3 here is CASSPPRGESYSGANVLNF. CDR3 nucleotide sequence: TGTGCCAGCAGCCCTCCTCGGGGGGAATCTTATTCTGGGGCCAACGTCCTGAATTTC.